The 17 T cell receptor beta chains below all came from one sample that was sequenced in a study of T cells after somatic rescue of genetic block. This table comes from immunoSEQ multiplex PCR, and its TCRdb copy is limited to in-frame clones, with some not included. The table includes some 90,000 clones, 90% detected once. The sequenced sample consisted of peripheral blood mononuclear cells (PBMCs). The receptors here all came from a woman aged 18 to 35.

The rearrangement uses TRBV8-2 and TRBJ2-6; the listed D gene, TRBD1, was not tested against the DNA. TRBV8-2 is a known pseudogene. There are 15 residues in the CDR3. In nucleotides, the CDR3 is TGTGGCACAGTTGTCACACAAAGTCGGGCCAACGTCCTGACTTTC. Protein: CGTVVTQSRANVLTF.

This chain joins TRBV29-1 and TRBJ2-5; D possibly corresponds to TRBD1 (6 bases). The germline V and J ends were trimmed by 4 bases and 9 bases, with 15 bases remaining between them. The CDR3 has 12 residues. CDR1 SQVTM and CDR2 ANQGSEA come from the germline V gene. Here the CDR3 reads CSVGGSQGAQYF. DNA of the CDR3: TGCAGCGTTGGTGGTTCACAGGGCGCCCAGTACTTC. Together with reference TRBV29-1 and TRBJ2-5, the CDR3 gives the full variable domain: SAVISQKPSRDICQRGTSLTIQCQVDSQVTMMFWYRQQPGQSLTLIATANQGSEATYESGFVIDKFPISRPNLTFSTLTVSNMSPEDSSIYLCSVGGSQGAQYFGPGTRLLVL.

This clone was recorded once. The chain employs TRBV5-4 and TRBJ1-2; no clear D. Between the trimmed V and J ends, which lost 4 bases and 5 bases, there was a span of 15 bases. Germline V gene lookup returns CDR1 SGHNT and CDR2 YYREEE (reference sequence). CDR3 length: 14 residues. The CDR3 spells CASSIATDGYGYTF. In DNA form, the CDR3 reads TGTGCCAGCAGCATCGCGACGGACGGGTATGGCTACACCTTC. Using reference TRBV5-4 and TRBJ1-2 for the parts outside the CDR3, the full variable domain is ETGVTQSPTHLIKTRGQQVTLRCSSQSGHNTVSWYQQALGQGPQFIFQYYREEENGRGNFPPRFSGLQFPNYSSELNVNALELDDSALYLCASSIATDGYGYTFGSGTRLTVV.

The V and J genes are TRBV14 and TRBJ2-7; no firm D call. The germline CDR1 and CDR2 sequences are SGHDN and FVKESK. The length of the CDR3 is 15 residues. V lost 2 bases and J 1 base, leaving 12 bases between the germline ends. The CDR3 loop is CASSQSRAPSYEQYF. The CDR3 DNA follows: TGTGCCAGCAGCCAATCCCGCGCACCGTCCTACGAGCAGTACTTC.

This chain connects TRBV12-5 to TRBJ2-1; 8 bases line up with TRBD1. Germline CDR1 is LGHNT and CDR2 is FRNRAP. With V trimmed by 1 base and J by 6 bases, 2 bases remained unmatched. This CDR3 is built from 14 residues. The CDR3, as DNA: TGTGCTAGTGGTTTGGGGACAGGGATCAATGAGCAGTTCTTC. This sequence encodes CASGLGTGINEQFF.

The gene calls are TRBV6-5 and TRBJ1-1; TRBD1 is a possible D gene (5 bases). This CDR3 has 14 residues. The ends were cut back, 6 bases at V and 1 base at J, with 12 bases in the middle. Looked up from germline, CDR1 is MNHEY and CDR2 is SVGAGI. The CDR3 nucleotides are TGTGCCAGCAGACGACGGACAAGGAACACTGAAGCTTTCTTT. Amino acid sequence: CASRRRTRNTEAFF.

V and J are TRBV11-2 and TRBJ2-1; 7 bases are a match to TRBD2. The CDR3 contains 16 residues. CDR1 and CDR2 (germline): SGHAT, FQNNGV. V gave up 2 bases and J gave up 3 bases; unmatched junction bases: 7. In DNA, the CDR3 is TGTGCCAGCAGCTTACGCGGCGGGAGCTTCTACAATGAGCAGTTCTTC. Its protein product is CASSLRGGSFYNEQFF.

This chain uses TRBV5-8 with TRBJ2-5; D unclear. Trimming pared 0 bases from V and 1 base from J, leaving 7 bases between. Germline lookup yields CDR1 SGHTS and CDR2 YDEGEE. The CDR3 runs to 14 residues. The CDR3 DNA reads TGTGCCAGCAGCTTGGAAGGCCTCCAAGAGACCCAGTACTTC. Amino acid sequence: CASSLEGLQETQYF.

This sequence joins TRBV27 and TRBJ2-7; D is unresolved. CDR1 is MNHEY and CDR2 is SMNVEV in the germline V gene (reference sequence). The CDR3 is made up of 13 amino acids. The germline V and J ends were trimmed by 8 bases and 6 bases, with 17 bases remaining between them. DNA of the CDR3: TGTGCCAGCGCCTCGATCCCGACCTTCGAGCAGTACTTC. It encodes CASASIPTFEQYF.

The DNA of the CDR3 is TGCGCCAGCAGCTTGTCGGGAGTAGGGTCGGAGACCCAGTACTTC. Translation: CASSLSGVGSETQYF. This rearrangement joins TRBV5-1 to TRBJ2-5; possible D gene TRBD2, 6 bases. Trimming pared 1 base from V and 5 bases from J, leaving 15 bases between. Germline CDR1 is SGHRS and CDR2 is YFSETQ. This CDR3 contains 15 residues.

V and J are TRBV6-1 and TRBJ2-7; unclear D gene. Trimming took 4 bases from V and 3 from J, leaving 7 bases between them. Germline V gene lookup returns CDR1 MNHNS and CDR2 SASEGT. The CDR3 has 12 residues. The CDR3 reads CASSATGYEQYF. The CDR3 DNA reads TGTGCCAGCAGTGCGACGGGCTACGAGCAGTACTTC.

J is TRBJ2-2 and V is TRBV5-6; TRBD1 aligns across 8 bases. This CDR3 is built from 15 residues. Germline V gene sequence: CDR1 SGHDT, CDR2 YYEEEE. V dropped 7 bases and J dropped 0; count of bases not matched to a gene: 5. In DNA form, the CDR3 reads TGTGCCAGCGGATACAGGGGGTCGAACACCGGGGAGCTGTTTTTT. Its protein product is CASGYRGSNTGELFF.

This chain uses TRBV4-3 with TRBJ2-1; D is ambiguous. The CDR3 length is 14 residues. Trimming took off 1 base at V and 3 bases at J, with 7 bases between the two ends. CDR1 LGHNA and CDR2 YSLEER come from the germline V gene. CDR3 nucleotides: TGCGCCAGCAGCCAAGCCGCCAGCTACAATGAGCAGTTCTTC. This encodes CASSQAASYNEQFF.

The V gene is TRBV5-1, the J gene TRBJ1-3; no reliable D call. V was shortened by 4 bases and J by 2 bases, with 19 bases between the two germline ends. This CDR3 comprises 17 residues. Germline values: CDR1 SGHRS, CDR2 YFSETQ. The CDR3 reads CASSPLGGPSAGNTIYF. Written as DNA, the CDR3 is TGCGCCAGCAGCCCTTTGGGTGGGCCATCTGCTGGAAACACCATATATTTT.

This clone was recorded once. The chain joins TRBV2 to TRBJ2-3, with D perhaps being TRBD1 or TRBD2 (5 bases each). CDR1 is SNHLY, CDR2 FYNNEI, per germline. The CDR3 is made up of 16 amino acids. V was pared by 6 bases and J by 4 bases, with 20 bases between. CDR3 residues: CASSVRDPRFSDTQYF. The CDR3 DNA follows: TGTGCCAGCAGCGTCCGGGACCCCAGGTTCTCAGATACGCAGTATTTT.

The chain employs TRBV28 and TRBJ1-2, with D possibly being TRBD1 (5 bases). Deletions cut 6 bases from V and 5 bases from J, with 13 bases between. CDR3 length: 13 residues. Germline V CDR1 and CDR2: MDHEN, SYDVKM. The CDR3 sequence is CASSRTGGYGYTF. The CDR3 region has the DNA TGTGCCAGCAGCCGGACCGGGGGTTATGGCTACACCTTC.

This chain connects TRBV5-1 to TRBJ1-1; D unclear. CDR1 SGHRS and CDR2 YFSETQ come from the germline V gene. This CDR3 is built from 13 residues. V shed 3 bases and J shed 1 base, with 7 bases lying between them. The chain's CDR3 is CASSSDGNTEAFF. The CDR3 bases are TGCGCCAGCAGCTCGGACGGGAACACTGAAGCTTTCTTT.